A single sample gave rise to the 12 T cell receptor beta chains below, sequenced in a study of OX40 agonist ivuxolimab in advanced cancers. Library method: the immunoSEQ multiplex PCR assay. TCRdb limited this immuneACCESS table to in-frame rearrangements with V and J called. A share of clones is missing; checked studies link under half to unresolved V genes, and the rest is unexplained. The sample data list fewer than 50,000 clones, and less than 85% of these were observed just once. About 8% of the sample is taken by the ten largest. Sequenced here: CD4+ or CD8+ T cells sorted from blood, sampled in a trial of the OX40 agonist ivuxolimab. These receptor sequences come from an adult with an advanced solid tumor such as melanoma, head and neck, liver or kidney cancer.

This chain connects TRBV25-1 to TRBJ2-7; the D is unclear. Trimming removed 5 bases from V and 3 bases from J, with 5 bases in between. Per the germline V gene, CDR1 is MGHDK and CDR2 is SYGVNS. The CDR3 has 11 amino acids. The CDR3 sequence is CASSHHYEQYF. In nucleotides, the CDR3 is TGTGCCAGCAGTCATCACTACGAGCAGTACTTC.

In this sample, this clone turned up a few times. This chain joins TRBV5-1 and TRBJ1-2; unclear D gene. CDR3 size: 14 residues. V was clipped by 0 bases and J by 0 bases, with 6 bases between them. The germline gives CDR1 SGHRS, CDR2 YFSETQ. The CDR3 coding sequence is TGCGCCAGCAGCTTGGTGACCACTAACTATGGCTACACCTTC. Amino acids: CASSLVTTNYGYTF.

Worth noting for this clone: A much larger clone differs by one base, so this may be a read error. Other DNA variants within this sample encode the same CDR3. The chain recombines TRBV9 with TRBJ2-2; D might be TRBD2 (6 bases). Germline values: CDR1 SGDLS, CDR2 YYNGEE. The CDR3 has 15 amino acids. Trimming cost V 4 bases and J 5 bases, with 15 bases left between them. The chain's CDR3 is CASSSLTRRTGELFF. The CDR3 nucleotides read TGTGCCAGCAGCTCCCTGACTAGGCGTACCGGGGAGCTGTTTTTT.

The chain uses TRBV29-1 and TRBJ2-3, with 8 bases matching TRBD2. Per the germline V gene, CDR1 is SQVTM and CDR2 is ANQGSEA. The trim removed 8 bases at V and 2 bases at J, leaving 9 bases unmatched. This CDR3 has 14 residues. CDR3 nucleotides: TGCAGCCTCCAACCACTAGCGGTCACAGATACGCAGTATTTT. Translating gives CSLQPLAVTDTQYF.

The CDR3 coding sequence is TGTGCCAGCAGTGAACGCCGGGTGATAGCGGGAGATGAGCAGTTCTTC. Its protein product is CASSERRVIAGDEQFF. This sequence joins TRBV2 and TRBJ2-1; TRBD2 matches at 9 bases. CDR1 is SNHLY, CDR2 FYNNEI, per germline. This CDR3 comprises 16 residues. J gave up 8 bases and V 2 bases, and 10 bases lay outside the gene matches.

J is TRBJ1-3 and V is TRBV10-3, with D maybe TRBD1 (5 bases). The V and J ends lost 10 bases and 1 base respectively, with 14 bases between them. Germline loops: CDR1 ENHRY, CDR2 SYGVKD. This CDR3 has 14 residues. The CDR3 spells CATGGDPSGNTIYF. DNA for the CDR3: TGTGCCACCGGGGGGGATCCGTCTGGAAACACCATATATTTT.

The chain joins TRBV11-2 to TRBJ2-7; 8 bases line up with TRBD2. Unmatched junction bases numbered 7, after V lost 5 bases and J lost 4 bases. This CDR3 is built from 14 residues. Germline CDR1 reads SGHAT; CDR2 reads FQNNGV. In DNA, the CDR3 is TGTGCCAGCAGCCTAACTAGCGGAAAATACGAGCAGTACTTC. Translated: CASSLTSGKYEQYF.

The rearrangement joins TRBV5-1 to TRBJ1-1, with D uncertain. The CDR3 spans 14 residues. CDR1 and CDR2 (germline): SGHRS, YFSETQ. Trimming left V 4 bases short and J 3 bases short, with 13 bases between. The CDR3 loop is CASSPTVVDTEAFF. Written as DNA, the CDR3 is TGCGCCAGCAGCCCGACGGTTGTTGACACTGAAGCTTTCTTT.

The rearrangement joins TRBV2 to TRBJ1-1; TRBD1 is a possible D gene (5 bases). CDR3 length: 13 residues. Trimming left V 7 bases short and J 9 bases short, with 18 bases between. Germline V gives CDR1 SNHLY, CDR2 FYNNEI. The CDR3 reads CASTRDSEDKAFF. As DNA, the CDR3 is TGTGCCAGCACTAGAGACAGTGAGGACAAAGCTTTCTTT. The full variable domain, rest sourced from reference TRBV2 and TRBJ1-1, is EPEVTQTPSHQVTQMGQEVILRCVPISNHLYFYWYRQILGQKVEFLVSFYNNEISEKSEIFDDQFSVERPDGSNFTLKIRSTKLEDSAMYFCASTRDSEDKAFFGQGTRLTVV.

This sequence joins TRBV30 and TRBJ2-5; no firm D call. The CDR3 is 11 residues long. Trimming pared 2 bases from V and 5 bases from J, leaving 6 bases between. Looked up from germline, CDR1 is GTSNPN and CDR2 is SVGIG (reference sequence). The CDR3 region is CAWSSGETQYF. DNA of the CDR3: TGTGCCTGGAGTTCCGGCGAGACCCAGTACTTC.

J is TRBJ2-7 and V is TRBV9, with D perhaps assigned TRBD1 or TRBD2 (6 bases each). This CDR3 is built from 14 residues. Germline loops: CDR1 SGDLS, CDR2 YYNGEE. Trimming removed 0 bases at V and 0 bases at J, with 7 bases between. The CDR3 is CASSVAGASYEQYF. Here the CDR3 DNA reads TGTGCCAGCAGCGTAGCGGGGGCCTCCTACGAGCAGTACTTC.

The chain has TRBV7-2 and TRBJ2-3, with no clear D. The CDR3 length is 14 residues. Trimming took 1 base from V and 2 from J, leaving 7 bases between them. Germline CDR1 SGHTA, CDR2 FQGNSA. In DNA form, the CDR3 reads TGTGCCAGCAGCTTAGGTTTTTACACAGATACGCAGTATTTT. Its protein is CASSLGFYTDTQYF.